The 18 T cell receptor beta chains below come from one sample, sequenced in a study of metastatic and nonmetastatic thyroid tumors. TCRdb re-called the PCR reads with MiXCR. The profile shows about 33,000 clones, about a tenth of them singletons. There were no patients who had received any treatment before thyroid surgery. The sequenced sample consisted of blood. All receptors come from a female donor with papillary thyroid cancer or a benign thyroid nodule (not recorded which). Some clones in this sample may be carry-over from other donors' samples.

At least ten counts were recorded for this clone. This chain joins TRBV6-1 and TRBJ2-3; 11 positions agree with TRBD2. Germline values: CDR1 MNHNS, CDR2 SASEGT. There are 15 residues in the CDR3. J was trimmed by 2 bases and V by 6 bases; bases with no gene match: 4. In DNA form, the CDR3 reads TGTGCCAGCAGCATGACTAGCGGGAACACAGATACGCAGTATTTT. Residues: CASSMTSGNTDTQYF.

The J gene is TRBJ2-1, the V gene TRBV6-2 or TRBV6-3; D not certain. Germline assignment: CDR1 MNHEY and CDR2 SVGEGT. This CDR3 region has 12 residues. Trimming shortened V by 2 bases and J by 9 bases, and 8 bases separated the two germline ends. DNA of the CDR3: TGTGCCAGCAGTTACAAAGGTGGTGAGCAGTTCTTC. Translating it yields CASSYKGGEQFF.

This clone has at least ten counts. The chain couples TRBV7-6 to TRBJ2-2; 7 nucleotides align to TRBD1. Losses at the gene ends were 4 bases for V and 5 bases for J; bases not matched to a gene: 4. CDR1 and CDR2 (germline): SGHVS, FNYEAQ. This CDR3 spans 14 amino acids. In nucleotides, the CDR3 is TGTGCCAGCAGCTCGGGACAGAATACCGGGGAGCTGTTTTTT. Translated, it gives CASSSGQNTGELFF.

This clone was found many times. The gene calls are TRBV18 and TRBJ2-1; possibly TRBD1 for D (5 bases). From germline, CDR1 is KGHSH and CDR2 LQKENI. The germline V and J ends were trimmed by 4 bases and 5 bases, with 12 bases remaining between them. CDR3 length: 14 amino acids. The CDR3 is CASSRWQDNNEQFF. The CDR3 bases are TGTGCCAGCTCACGGTGGCAGGACAACAATGAGCAGTTCTTC.

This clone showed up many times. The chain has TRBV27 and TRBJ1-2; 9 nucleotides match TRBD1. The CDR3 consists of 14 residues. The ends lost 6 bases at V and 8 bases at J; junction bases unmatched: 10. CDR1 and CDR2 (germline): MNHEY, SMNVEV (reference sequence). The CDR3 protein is CASRSDTTGGGYTF. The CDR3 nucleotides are TGTGCCAGCAGATCCGACACCACAGGGGGCGGCTACACCTTC.

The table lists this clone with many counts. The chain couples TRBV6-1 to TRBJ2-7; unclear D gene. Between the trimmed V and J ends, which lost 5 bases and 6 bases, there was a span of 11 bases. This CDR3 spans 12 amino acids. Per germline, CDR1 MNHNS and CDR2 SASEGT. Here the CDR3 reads CASSPGPCEQYF. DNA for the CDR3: TGTGCCAGCAGTCCCGGACCCTGCGAGCAGTACTTC.

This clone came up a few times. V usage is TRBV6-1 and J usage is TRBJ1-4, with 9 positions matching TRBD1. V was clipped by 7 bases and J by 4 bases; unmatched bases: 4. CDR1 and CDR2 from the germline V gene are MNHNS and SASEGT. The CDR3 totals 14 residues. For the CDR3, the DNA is TGTGCCAGCATGGACAGGGGATTTAATGAAAAACTGTTTTTT. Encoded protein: CASMDRGFNEKLFF.

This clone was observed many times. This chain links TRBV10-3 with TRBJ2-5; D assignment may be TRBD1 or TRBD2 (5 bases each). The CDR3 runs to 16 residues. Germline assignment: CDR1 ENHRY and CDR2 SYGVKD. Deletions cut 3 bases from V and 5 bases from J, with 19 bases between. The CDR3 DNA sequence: TGTGCCATCAGTGACCCGGTCAGGGACCCCCGGGAGACCCAGTACTTC. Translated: CAISDPVRDPRETQYF.

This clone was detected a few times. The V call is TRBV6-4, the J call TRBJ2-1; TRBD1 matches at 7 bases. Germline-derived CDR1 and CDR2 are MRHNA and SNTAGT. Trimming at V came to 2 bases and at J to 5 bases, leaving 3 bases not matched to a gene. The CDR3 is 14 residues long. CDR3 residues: CASSDGQEHNEQFF. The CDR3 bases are TGTGCCAGCAGTGACGGACAGGAACACAATGAGCAGTTCTTC.

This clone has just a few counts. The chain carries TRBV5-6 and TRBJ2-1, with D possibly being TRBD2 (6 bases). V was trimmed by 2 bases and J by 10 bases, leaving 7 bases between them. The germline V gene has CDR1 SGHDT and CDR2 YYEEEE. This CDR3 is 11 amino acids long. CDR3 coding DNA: TGTGCCAGCAGCTTAGGAGGGGAGCAGTTCTTC. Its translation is CASSLGGEQFF.

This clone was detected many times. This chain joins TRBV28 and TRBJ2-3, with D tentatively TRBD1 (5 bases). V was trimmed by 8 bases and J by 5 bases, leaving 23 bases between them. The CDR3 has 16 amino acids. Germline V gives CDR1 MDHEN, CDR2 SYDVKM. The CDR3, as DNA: TGTGCCAGCTCACCCTCCAGGGTGGGCGTACAAGATACGCAGTATTTT. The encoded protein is CASSPSRVGVQDTQYF.

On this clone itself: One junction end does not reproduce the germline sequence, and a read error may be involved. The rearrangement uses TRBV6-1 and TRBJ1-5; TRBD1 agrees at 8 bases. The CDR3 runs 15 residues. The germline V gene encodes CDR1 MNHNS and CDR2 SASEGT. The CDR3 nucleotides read TGTGCCAGCACCCTTACAGGGGGATTGGATCATCCCCAGCATTTT. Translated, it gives CASTLTGGLDHPQHF.

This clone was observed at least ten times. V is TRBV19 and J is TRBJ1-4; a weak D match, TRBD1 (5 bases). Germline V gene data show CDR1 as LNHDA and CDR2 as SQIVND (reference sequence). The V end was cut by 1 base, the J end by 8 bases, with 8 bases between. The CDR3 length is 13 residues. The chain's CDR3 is CASSIGGNEKLFF. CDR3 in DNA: TGTGCCAGTAGTATAGGGGGGAACGAAAAACTGTTTTTT. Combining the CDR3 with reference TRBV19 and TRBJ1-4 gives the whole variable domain DGGITQSPKYLFRKEGQNVTLSCEQNLNHDAMYWYRQDPGQGLRLIYYSQIVNDFQKGDIAEGYSVSREKKESFPLTVTSAQKNPTAFYLCASSIGGNEKLFFGSGTQLSVL.

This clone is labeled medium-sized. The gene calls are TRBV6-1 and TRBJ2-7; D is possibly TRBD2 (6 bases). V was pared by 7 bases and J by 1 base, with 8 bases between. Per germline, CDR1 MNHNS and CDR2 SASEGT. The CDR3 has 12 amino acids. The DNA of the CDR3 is TGTGCCAGCATTGCGGGATCCTACGAGCAGTACTTC. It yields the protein CASIAGSYEQYF.

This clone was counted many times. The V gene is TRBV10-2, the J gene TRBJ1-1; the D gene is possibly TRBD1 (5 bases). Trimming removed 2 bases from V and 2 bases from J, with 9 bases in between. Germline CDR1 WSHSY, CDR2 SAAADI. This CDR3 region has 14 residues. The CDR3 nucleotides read TGCGCCAGCAGTGAGGGGGCAGCAAACACTGAAGCTTTCTTT. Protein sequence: CASSEGAANTEAFF.

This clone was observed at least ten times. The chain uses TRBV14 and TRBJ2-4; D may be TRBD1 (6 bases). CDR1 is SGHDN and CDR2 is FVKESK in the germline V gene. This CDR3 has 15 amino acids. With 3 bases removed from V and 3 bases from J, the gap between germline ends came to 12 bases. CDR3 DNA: TGTGCCAGCAGCCAGGGGGCACTTGTCAAAAACATTCAGTACTTC. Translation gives CASSQGALVKNIQYF. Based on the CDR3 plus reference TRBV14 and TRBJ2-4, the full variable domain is EAGVTQFPSHSVIEKGQTVTLRCDPISGHDNLYWYRRVMGKEIKFLLHFVKESKQDESGMPNNRFLAERTGGTYSTLKVQPAELEDSGVYFCASSQGALVKNIQYFGAGTRLSVL.

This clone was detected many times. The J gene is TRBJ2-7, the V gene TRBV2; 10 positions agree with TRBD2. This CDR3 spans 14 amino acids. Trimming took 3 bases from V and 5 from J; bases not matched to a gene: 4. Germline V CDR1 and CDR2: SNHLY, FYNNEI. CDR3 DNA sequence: TGTGCCAGCAGTGATACCAGCGGGAGGGACGAGCAGTACTTC. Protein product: CASSDTSGRDEQYF.

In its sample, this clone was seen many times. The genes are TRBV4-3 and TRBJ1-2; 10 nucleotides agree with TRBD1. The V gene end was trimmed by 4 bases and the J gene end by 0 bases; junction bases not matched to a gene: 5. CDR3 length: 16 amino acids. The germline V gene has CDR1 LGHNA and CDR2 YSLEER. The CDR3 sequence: CASSLSDRGPNYGYTF. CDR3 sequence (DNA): TGCGCCAGCAGCCTTTCCGACAGGGGGCCTAACTATGGCTACACCTTC.